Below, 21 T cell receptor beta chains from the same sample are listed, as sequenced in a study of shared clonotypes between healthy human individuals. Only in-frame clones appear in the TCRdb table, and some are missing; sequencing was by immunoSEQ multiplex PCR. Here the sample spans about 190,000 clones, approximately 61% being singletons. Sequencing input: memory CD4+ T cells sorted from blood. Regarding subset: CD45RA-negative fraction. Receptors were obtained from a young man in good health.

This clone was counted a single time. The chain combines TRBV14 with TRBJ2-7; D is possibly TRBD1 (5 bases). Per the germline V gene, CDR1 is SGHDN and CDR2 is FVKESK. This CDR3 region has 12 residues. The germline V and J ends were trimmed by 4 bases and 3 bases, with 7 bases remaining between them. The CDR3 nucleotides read TGTGCCAGCAGCCCAGGGAACTACGAGCAGTACTTC. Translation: CASSPGNYEQYF.

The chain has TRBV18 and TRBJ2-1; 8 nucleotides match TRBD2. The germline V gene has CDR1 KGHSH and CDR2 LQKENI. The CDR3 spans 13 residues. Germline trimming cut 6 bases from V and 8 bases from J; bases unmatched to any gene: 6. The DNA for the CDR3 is TGTGCCAGCTCGTTTAGCGGGATAGATGAGCAGTTCTTC. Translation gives CASSFSGIDEQFF. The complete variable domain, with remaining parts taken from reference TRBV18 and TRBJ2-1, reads NAGVMQNPRHLVRRRGQEARLRCSPMKGHSHVYWYRQLPEEGLKFMVYLQKENIIDESGMPKERFSAEFPKEGPSILRIQQVVRGDSAAYFCASSFSGIDEQFFGPGTRLTVL.

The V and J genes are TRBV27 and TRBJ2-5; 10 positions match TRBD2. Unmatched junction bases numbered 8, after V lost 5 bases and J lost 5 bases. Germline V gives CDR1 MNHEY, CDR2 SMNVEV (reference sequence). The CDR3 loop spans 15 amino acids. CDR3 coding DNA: TGTGCCAGCAGTGGCCTAGCGGGAGAGCAGGAGACCCAGTACTTC. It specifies CASSGLAGEQETQYF.

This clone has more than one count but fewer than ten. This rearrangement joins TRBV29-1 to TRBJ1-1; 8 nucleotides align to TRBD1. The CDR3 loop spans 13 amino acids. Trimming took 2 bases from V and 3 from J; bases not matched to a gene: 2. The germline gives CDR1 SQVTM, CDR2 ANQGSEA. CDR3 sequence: CSVEKGQDTEAFF. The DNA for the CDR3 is TGCAGCGTTGAAAAGGGACAGGACACTGAAGCTTTCTTT.

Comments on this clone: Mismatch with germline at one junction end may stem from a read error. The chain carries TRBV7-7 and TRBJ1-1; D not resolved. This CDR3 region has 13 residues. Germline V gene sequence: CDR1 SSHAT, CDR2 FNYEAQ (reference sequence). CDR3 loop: CASSLWRDTEAFF. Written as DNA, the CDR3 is TGTGCTAGCAGCTTATGGAGGGACACTGAAGCTTTCTTT.

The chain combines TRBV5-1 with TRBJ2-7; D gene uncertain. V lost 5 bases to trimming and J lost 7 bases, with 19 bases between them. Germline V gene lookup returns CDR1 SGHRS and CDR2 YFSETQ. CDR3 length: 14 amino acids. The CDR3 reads CASSLTLTTEEQYF. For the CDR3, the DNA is TGCGCCAGCAGTCTAACTCTCACTACGGAGGAGCAGTACTTC.

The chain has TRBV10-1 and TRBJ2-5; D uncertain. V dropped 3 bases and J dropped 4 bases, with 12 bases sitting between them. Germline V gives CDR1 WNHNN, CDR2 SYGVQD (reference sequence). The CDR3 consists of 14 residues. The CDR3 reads CASSEYGPRETQYF. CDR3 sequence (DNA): TGCGCCAGCAGTGAATATGGACCCCGAGAGACCCAGTACTTC.

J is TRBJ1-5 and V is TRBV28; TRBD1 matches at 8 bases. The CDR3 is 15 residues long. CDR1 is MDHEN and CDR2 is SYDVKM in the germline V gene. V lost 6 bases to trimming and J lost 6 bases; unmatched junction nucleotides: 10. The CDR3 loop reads CASSPSAGGSQPQHF. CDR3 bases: TGTGCCAGCAGCCCTTCTGCAGGGGGCAGTCAGCCCCAGCATTTT.

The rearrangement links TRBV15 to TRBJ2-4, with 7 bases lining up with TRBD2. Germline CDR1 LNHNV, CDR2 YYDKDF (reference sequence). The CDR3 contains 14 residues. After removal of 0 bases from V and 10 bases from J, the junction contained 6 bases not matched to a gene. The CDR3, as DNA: TGTGCCACCAGCAGAGATCGTCTAGCGGAGATTCAGTACTTC. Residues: CATSRDRLAEIQYF.

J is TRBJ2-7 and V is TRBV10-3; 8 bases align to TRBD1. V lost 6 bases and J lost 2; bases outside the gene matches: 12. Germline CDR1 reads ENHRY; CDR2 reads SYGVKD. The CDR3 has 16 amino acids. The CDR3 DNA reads TGTGCCATCAGCCCGAAACCGACAGGGGTGGCCTACGAGCAGTACTTC. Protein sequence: CAISPKPTGVAYEQYF.

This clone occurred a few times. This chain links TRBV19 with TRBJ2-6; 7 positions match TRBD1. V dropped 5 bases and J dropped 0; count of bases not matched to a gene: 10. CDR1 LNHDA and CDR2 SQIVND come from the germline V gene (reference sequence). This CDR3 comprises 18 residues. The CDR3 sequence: CASSLSTGTDSGANVLTF. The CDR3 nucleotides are TGTGCCAGTAGTCTATCGACAGGGACCGACTCTGGGGCCAACGTCCTGACTTTC.

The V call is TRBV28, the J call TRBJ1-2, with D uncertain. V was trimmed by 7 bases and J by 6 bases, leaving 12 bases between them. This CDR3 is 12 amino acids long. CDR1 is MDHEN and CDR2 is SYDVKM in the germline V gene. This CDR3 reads CASTTTWHGYTF. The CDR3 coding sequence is TGTGCCAGCACGACCACTTGGCATGGCTACACCTTC.

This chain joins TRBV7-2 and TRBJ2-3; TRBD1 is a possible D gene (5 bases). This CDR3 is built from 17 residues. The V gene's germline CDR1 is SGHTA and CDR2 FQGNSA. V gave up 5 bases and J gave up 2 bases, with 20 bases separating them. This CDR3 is CASSLQAGISNTDTQYF. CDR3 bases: TGTGCCAGCAGCCTCCAGGCAGGGATTTCAAACACAGATACGCAGTATTTT.

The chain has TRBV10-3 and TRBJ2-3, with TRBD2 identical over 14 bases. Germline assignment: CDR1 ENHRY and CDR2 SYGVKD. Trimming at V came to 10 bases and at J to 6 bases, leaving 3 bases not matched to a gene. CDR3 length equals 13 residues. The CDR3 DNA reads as TGTGCCACGACTAGCGGGAGGGCTGATACGCAGTATTTT. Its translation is CATTSGRADTQYF.

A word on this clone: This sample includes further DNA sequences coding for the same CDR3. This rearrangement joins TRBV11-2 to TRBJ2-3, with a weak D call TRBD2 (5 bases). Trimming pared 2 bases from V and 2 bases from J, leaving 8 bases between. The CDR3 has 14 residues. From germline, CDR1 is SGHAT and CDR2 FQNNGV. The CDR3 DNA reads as TGTGCCAGCAGCTTAAGAGGGTTCACAGATACGCAGTATTTT. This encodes CASSLRGFTDTQYF.

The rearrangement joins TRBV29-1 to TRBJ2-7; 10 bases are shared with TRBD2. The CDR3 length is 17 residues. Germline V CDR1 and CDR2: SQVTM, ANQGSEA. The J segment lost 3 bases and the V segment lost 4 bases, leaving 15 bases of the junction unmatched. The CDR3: CSVGGIWTSGHIYEQYF. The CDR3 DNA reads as TGCAGCGTTGGGGGGATTTGGACTAGCGGACACATCTACGAGCAGTACTTC.

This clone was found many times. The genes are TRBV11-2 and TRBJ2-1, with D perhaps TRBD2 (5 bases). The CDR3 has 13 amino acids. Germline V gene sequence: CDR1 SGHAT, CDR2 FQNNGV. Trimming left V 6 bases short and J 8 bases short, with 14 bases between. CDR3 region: CASRGLAYYEQFF. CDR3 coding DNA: TGTGCCAGCAGAGGGCTAGCATACTATGAGCAGTTCTTC.

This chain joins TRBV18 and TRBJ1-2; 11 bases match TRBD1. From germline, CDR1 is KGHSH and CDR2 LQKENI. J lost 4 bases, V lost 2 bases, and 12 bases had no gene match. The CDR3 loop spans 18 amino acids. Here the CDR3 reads CASSPVPGGTGGGYGYTF. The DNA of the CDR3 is TGTGCCAGCTCACCAGTTCCTGGCGGGACAGGGGGTGGCTATGGCTACACCTTC.

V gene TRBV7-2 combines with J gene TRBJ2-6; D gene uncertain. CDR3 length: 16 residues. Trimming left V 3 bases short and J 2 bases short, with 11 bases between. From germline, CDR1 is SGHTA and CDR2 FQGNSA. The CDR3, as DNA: TGTGCCAGCAGCTTTTGGGCCAGGACTGGGGCCAACGTCCTGACTTTC. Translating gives CASSFWARTGANVLTF.

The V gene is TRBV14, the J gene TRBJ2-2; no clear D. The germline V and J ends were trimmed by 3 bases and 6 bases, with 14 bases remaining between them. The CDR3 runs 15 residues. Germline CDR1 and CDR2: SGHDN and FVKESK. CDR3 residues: CASSQVRIFAGELFF. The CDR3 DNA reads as TGTGCCAGCAGCCAGGTCCGGATTTTCGCCGGGGAGCTGTTTTTT.

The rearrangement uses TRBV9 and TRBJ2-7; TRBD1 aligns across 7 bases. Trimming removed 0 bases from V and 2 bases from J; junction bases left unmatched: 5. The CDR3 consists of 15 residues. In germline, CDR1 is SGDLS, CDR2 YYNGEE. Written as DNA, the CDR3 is TGTGCCAGCAGCGTAGAACAGGGGCAGACCTACGAGCAGTACTTC. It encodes CASSVEQGQTYEQYF.